These T cell receptor beta chains were read from a single sample in a study of T cell repertoires in cytomegalovirus infection. TCRdb analysed the reads with MiXCR anew, one entry per CDR3 protein. The sample includes roughly 320,000 distinct CDR3 sequences, about 8.8% of them seen just once. The sequencing sample was made of PBMCs. All receptors come from a human donor in good health (CMV status not recorded). Some clones in this sample may be carry-over from other donors' samples. CDR3s leave out the opening cysteine and the closing phenylalanine or tryptophan.

J | V | CDR3
TRBJ2-7 | TRBV23-1 | ASSQSPSGRQGQRYEQY
TRBJ1-5 | TRBV20-1 | SATPGSNQPQH
TRBJ2-1 | TRBV6-6 | ASSYSRGAYNEQF
TRBJ2-3 | TRBV28 | ATLGGTDTQY
TRBJ2-2 | TRBV19 | ASSLGGLAGFTGELF
TRBJ2-4 | TRBV18 | ASSPGNFLAKNIQY
TRBJ2-4 | TRBV5-1 | ASSLGGFENIQY
TRBJ2-5 | TRBV7-2 | ASSLAQRGGRETQY
TRBJ2-1 | TRBV11-2 | ASSTGNYNEQF
TRBJ2-4 | TRBV20-1 | SARDFQGQGAKNIQY
TRBJ2-1 | TRBV15 | ATSKMLGGSYNEQF
TRBJ1-5 | TRBV19 | ASSIWRTGRGNQPQH
TRBJ2-1 | TRBV20-1 | SAAGGFRYNEQF
TRBJ1-5 | TRBV28 | ASRSGTANQPQH
TRBJ1-1 | TRBV7-9 | ASSLYPALNTEAF
TRBJ2-3 | TRBV28 | ASSFPGQVDTQY
TRBJ1-4 | TRBV6-2/TRBV6-3 | ASSFGDRATNEKLF
TRBJ2-1 | TRBV20-1 | SASLGGVTYNEQF